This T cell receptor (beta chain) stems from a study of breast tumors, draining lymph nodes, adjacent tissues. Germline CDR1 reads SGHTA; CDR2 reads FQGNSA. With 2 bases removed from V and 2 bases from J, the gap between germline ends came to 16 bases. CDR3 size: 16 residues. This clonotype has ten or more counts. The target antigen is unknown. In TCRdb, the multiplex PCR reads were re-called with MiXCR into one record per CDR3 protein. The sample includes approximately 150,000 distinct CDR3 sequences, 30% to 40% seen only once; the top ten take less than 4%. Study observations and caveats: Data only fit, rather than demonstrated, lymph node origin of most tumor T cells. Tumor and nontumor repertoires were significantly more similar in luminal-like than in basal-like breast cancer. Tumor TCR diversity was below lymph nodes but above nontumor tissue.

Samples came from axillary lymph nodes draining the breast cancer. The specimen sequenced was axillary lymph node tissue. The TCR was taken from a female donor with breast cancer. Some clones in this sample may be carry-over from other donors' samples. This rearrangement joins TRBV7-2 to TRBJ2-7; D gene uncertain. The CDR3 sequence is CASSLNGPRRPYEQYF. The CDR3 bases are TGTGCCAGCAGCTTAAACGGACCCAGGCGCCCCTACGAGCAGTACTTC.